The clone carrying this T cell receptor beta chain was observed many times. The CDR3 runs 16 residues. Germline trimming cut 5 bases from V and 1 base from J; bases unmatched to any gene: 11. CDR1 and CDR2 (germline): MNHEY, SMNVEV (reference sequence). The sample comes from a study of T-cell reconstitution after alpha-beta-depleted transplantation in children. The TCRbeta library incorporated unique molecular identifiers. From the PCR reads, TCRdb called clonotypes with MiXCR, one entry per CDR3 protein. Of approximately 590,000 distinct CDR3 sequences listed, under 12% were seen once; the top ten hold approximately 4.1%.

The source was PBMCs from the stem cell graft donor, collected from the stem cell graft. The rearrangement uses TRBV27 and TRBJ2-7; 7 bases agree with TRBD2. The receptor's source is a human donor who donated a stem cell graft to a child with acute myeloid leukemia. Here the CDR3 DNA reads TGTGCCAGCAGTCTCGGGTGGGGGGGTACGTCCTACGAGCAGTACTTC. Translating it yields CASSLGWGGTSYEQYF.